Here is one T cell receptor (beta chain) with its context. The antigen this receptor binds is unknown. It has no much larger one-base neighbor in the sample; base qualities were not kept. The donors were healthy, HIV-negative adults who had no recently reported acute infections or vaccinations. Every donor was a Caucasian adult living in Nashville, Tennessee, USA. CD8 memory samples combined magnetically selected CD45RO+ cells with CCR7-negative CD45RA+ effector memory (TemRA) cells. Blood was collected by leukapheresis, and PBMCs were isolated by Ficoll-Histopaque density gradient centrifugation and then cryopreserved in liquid nitrogen vapor phase. Purity and quantity of every magnetically sorted T cell population were checked by analytical flow cytometry. Each sorted fraction had its genomic DNA isolated and then quantified by UV absorbance on a Nanodrop 2000c. The sample comes from a study of shared clonotypes between healthy human individuals (TCRdb year 2020). For the study in its entirety: The cohort included a few men and a couple of women between 18 and 49 years of age. For each donor, three plates each were used for CD4 naive and CD4 memory, two plates were used for CD8 naive, and one plate was used for CD8 memory. Per donor, leukapheresis produced somewhere between about 0.94 and 9 billion PBMCs. To estimate repertoire size and how much clonotype sharing occurs between individuals, the study deeply sequenced the blood TCR repertoires of five or six healthy adults. Libraries were prepared and TCR repertoires were sequenced by different laboratories using diverse techniques, in order to increase sequencing depth and limit assay-specific biases.

Its CDR3 holds 16 amino acids, cysteine through phenylalanine. Of all the DNA, just the CDR3 is kept, 48 bases in frame from base 1. The germline V end is reduced by 0 bases and the J end by 7 bases; junction bases left unmatched: 8. The germline V gene (reference sequence) supplies CDR1 LNHDA and CDR2 SQIVND. Using the deep immunoSEQ assay, TCR CDR3 regions were amplified from genomic DNA by multiplex PCR. For each cell subset, the extracted genomic DNA was distributed evenly across all wells of several immunoSEQ 96-well plates, and each plate served as one replicate. For sorted subsets, roughly 200 ng of genomic DNA, equivalent to around 29,000 T cell genomes, went into each replicate PCR. Purified libraries were quantified with a Qubit 3.0 fluorometer, sized on a Bioanalyzer 2100, and re-quantified with the KAPA Library Quantification kit. Every immunoSEQ 96-well plate was sequenced on a dedicated single-read 150-cycle Illumina NextSeq 550 flow cell. The paper's processing steps were these. Because only junctional sequences without quality scores were contained in the immunoSEQ output, filtering matching that applied to full-length reads could not be performed. Sequences were annotated with PyIR, a Python wrapper for IgBLAST v1.9, using IMGT germline references to assign V/J genes and CDR3. Any read was removed if the V/J assignment was weak (E-value above 1e-6), the CDR3 was missing, or the read contained stop codons, out-of-frame junctions, or ambiguous translated residues. V3J clonotypes were defined as sequences sharing an identical inferred V gene, J gene, and CDR3 amino acid sequence. The percentage overlap between two repertoires was calculated by dividing the number of shared unique clonotypes by the size of the smaller repertoire. Richness of each repertoire was evaluated using RTK rarefaction, the Chao1 estimator, and Recon v2.1 estimates of unobserved clonotypes. OLGA was used to compute generation probabilities for all TCRbeta clonotypes that the gDNA method yielded from a few donors. TCRdb carries this immuneACCESS record with in-frame sequences only. Its versions omit some clonotypes, under half of them owing to an unresolved V gene in the studies checked, with the rest unexplained. D and trimming were read from the DNA, whereas the V and J calls and clone size are those reported in that table. The sample table lists 650,000 to 700,000 clones, roughly 91% of them with a count of one. The ten largest account for about 33% of the sample.

Overall study outcomes, separate from this receptor: Estimated clonotype richness was generally larger for naive than for memory subsets. Pairwise subsampling led to the expectation that sequencing depth would affect the degree of clonotype sharing among donors. Sampling was restricted to blood, and TCR repertoires in tissue are likely to differ from TCR repertoires in blood. When a few donors were compared, the shared fraction of clonotypes was about 5% for naive CD4, about 4% for naive CD8, 2.3% for memory CD4, and 0.35% to 0.4% for memory CD8. Even with the large sequencing depth, rarefaction of the sorted-subset datasets indicated that sequencing was incomplete. Because the study included a small number of donors, the genetic and exposure-history diversity represented was limited. Compared with non-shared clonotypes, clonotypes shared by all four sorted-subset donors had higher generation probabilities.

The receptor was isolated from a man younger than 30 in good health. Some clones in this sample may be carry-over from other donors' samples. The specimen sequenced was memory CD8+ T cells from PBMCs. Explained via the paper, the cell subset or site label denotes: CD45RO+ cells pooled with CCR7-negative TemRA cells. Rearrangement joined TRBV19 to TRBJ2-7; 11 bases in between match TRBD2. CDR3 loop: CASSIDLLAGAREQYF. The sequenced DNA is TGTGCCAGTAGTATAGATCTACTAGCGGGGGCCCGGGAGCAGTACTTC.